This TCR beta chain was found in a study of T-cell reconstitution after alpha-beta-depleted transplantation in children (dated by TCRdb to the mid-2010s). About the full investigation: T-cell immune reconstitution after TCRalphabeta/CD19-depleted allogeneic hematopoietic cell transplantation in children was quantitatively tracked in the study by means of TCR repertoire profiling.

The method behind the library was PCR. This sample was sequenced with an Illumina HiSeq 2500. Molecular barcoding was employed in the preparation of TCR libraries, with unique molecular identifiers being used to normalize TCRbeta repertoire quantification. The raw public reads went through TCRdb reprocessing: fastp at Q25, MiXCR clone calling, in-frame beta chains kept. CDR3 protein duplicates are merged, each entry listing the most common genes and DNA. For this sample there are 500,000 to 650,000 distinct CDR3 sequences; 10% to 15% appear just once. Over 2% of the sample goes to the ten largest clones. This clonotype has a handful of counts. Its binding antigen is unknown. The record has no base qualities; no much larger clone is one base away. Broader findings and caveats from the paper: The apparently early recovery of alphabetaT-cell counts about two months after transplant reportedly depended on only several hundred rapidly expanded clones that came from non-depleted graft cells. The high TCRbeta diversity at day 60 in some patients was ascribed to recipient T cells and intrathymic progenitors that had survived conditioning. Over subsequent months, a decline in hyperexpanded clone frequencies was noted, and after one year, T-cell counts and TCRbeta diversity were mostly ascribed to newly produced T cells.

The label giving this sample's treatment or condition can be read as: allogeneic hematopoietic cell transplantation with graft depleted of TCRalphabeta T cells and CD19 B cells. The children who served as transplant recipients had been given grafts of TCRalphabeta/CD19-depleted allogeneic hematopoietic cells. For CDR1 and CDR2, the germline V gene lists MGHDK and SYGVNS. Reading from cysteine to phenylalanine, the CDR3 counts 16 amino acids. The read is trimmed to its CDR3 DNA, 48 bases read in frame from base 1. V loses 6 bases of germline sequence and J loses 2 bases, and the interval between the two ends is 20 bases.

This TCR was recovered from a male patient younger than 18 who had a stem cell transplant for acute myeloid leukemia, so the T cells may come from the graft donor. The chain was built from TRBV25-1 and TRBJ2-7; confidence is insufficient to name the D gene. Specimen: PBMCs, mostly from graft donor cells, collected 360 days after TCRalphabeta/CD19-depleted stem cell transplant. The nucleotides read TGTGCCAGCAGACAAGGTACCCCCTCGCCTCCCTACGAGCAGTACTTC. Its amino acids are CASRQGTPSPPYEQYF.